These 30 T cell receptor beta chains originate from one sample sequenced in a study of blood T cell repertoires in COVID-19. The protocol was immunoSEQ multiplex PCR, while the TCRdb copy is restricted to in-frame clones and leaves out a portion. The sample records 130,000 to 150,000 clones, 65% to 90% being singletons. The sequenced sample was peripheral blood. These TCRs come from a man between 60 and 75 years old with active or convalescent COVID-19.

This chain joins TRBV30 and TRBJ1-5; D is unclear. The CDR3 extends over 13 amino acids. Germline V gene data show CDR1 as GTSNPN and CDR2 as SVGIG (reference sequence). V was shortened by 2 bases and J by 5 bases, with 10 bases between the two germline ends. As DNA, the CDR3 is TGTGCCTGGAGTTTGAGGGAAGATCAGCCCCAGCATTTT. This translates into CAWSLREDQPQHF.

This chain joins TRBV6-1 and TRBJ1-5; tentatively, D is TRBD1 (6 bases). CDR1 and CDR2 (germline): MNHNS, SASEGT. CDR3 length equals 14 residues. With 3 bases removed from V and 5 bases from J, the gap between germline ends came to 11 bases. The CDR3 DNA follows: TGTGCCAGCAGTGATTTACAGGGATATCAGCCCCAGCATTTT. It translates to CASSDLQGYQPQHF.

The genes are TRBV27 and TRBJ2-1, with TRBD2 identical over 9 bases. CDR1 and CDR2 (germline): MNHEY, SMNVEV (reference sequence). The J segment lost 6 bases and the V segment lost 7 bases, leaving 7 bases of the junction unmatched. The CDR3 spans 14 residues. CDR3 sequence: CASTRGGRVNEQFF. In nucleotides, the CDR3 is TGTGCCAGCACCCGGGGCGGGAGGGTCAATGAGCAGTTCTTC.

The chain joins TRBV6-5 to TRBJ2-7; 9 bases are a match to TRBD1. The CDR3 is 15 amino acids. V shed 6 bases, J shed 6 bases, and the junction held 12 bases outside the gene matches. The germline gives CDR1 MNHEY, CDR2 SVGAGI. Written as DNA, the CDR3 is TGTGCCAGCAGCCGTACCGGGACAGGGCGAAGCGAGCAGTACGTC. It encodes CASSRTGTGRSEQYV.

As regards this clone: At one end, the junction sequence differs from germline, possibly due to a read error. The CDR3 DNA reads as TGTGCCAGCAGCCCCAACCGGGTGCCCGGAAATTCCCCCCTCCACTTT. It is translated as CASSPNRVPGNSPLHF. The chain is built from TRBV7-8 and TRBJ1-6, with D unclear. This CDR3 contains 16 residues. In germline, CDR1 is SGHVS, CDR2 FQNEAQ.

V and J are TRBV2 and TRBJ1-2, with 8 bases lining up with TRBD1. Germline V gene data show CDR1 as SNHLY and CDR2 as FYNNEI. V lost 7 bases to trimming and J lost 4 bases; unmatched junction nucleotides: 5. CDR3 length equals 13 residues. The CDR3 bases are TGTGCCAGCATGTCAGGGGGCGCCTATGGCTACACCTTC. Translated, it gives CASMSGGAYGYTF.

This clone has a single count. The CDR3 loop reads CASSFTGLGWYF. CDR3 coding DNA: TGTGCCAGCAGTTTTACGGGGTTGGGGTGGTATTTT. The genes are TRBV7-2 and TRBJ2-3; possibly TRBD2 for D (5 bases). The germline gives CDR1 SGHTA, CDR2 FQGNSA. The CDR3 runs 12 residues. With 6 bases removed from V and 14 bases from J, the gap between germline ends came to 18 bases.

The V call is TRBV7-2, the J call TRBJ2-2, with 9 bases aligning to TRBD1. The germline CDR1 and CDR2 sequences are SGHTA and FQGNSA. V shed 3 bases, J shed 8 bases, and the junction held 1 base outside the gene matches. CDR3 length: 13 residues. The CDR3 loop reads CASSFGQGGELFF. For the CDR3, the DNA is TGTGCCAGCAGCTTTGGACAGGGGGGGGAGCTGTTTTTT.

This clone was seen only once. The V call is TRBV18, the J call TRBJ2-2; D not resolved. V gave up 5 bases and J gave up 4 bases, with 5 bases separating them. The CDR3 totals 12 residues. Germline-derived CDR1 and CDR2 are KGHSH and LQKENI. The CDR3 DNA reads as TGTGCCAGCTCAATATCCACCGGGGAGCTGTTTTTT. Its protein product is CASSISTGELFF. Full variable domain (rest looked up from reference TRBV18 and TRBJ2-2): NAGVMQNPRHLVRRRGQEARLRCSPMKGHSHVYWYRQLPEEGLKFMVYLQKENIIDESGMPKERFSAEFPKEGPSILRIQQVVRGDSAAYFCASSISTGELFFGEGSRLTVL.

This chain connects TRBV27 to TRBJ2-1; D perhaps matches TRBD1 (5 bases). There are 14 residues in the CDR3. Germline V gene lookup returns CDR1 MNHEY and CDR2 SMNVEV (reference sequence). V dropped 5 bases and J dropped 6 bases, with 14 bases sitting between them. The CDR3 here is CASSPRTLGNEQFF. In DNA, the CDR3 is TGTGCCAGCAGTCCCCGGACATTAGGCAATGAGCAGTTCTTC.

This chain connects TRBV15 to TRBJ2-1, with a tentative D call TRBD1 (5 bases). V was cut by 4 bases and J by 4 bases, with 11 bases left in between. The CDR3 extends over 14 amino acids. The V gene's germline CDR1 is LNHNV and CDR2 YYDKDF (reference sequence). The chain's CDR3 is CATSMGQAYNEQFF. In DNA, the CDR3 is TGTGCCACCAGCATGGGGCAGGCTTACAATGAGCAGTTCTTC. The variable domain in full, with the rest retrieved from reference TRBV15 and TRBJ2-1, is DAMVIQNPRYQVTQFGKPVTLSCSQTLNHNVMYWYQQKSSQAPKLLFHYYDKDFNNEADTPDNFQSRRPNTSFCFLDIRSPGLGDTAMYLCATSMGQAYNEQFFGPGTRLTVL.

The V call is TRBV6-1, the J call TRBJ2-5, with no clear D. Trimming removed 3 bases from V and 5 bases from J, with 10 bases in between. The CDR3 is 13 residues long. Germline-derived CDR1 and CDR2 are MNHNS and SASEGT. Here the CDR3 reads CASSDVGQETQYF. In DNA, the CDR3 is TGTGCCAGCAGTGATGTTGGGCAGGAGACCCAGTACTTC.

This clone was counted only a few times. The rearrangement uses TRBV5-1 and TRBJ2-1; 10 positions match TRBD2. Germline CDR1 reads SGHRS; CDR2 reads YFSETQ. This CDR3 contains 16 residues. The V gene end was trimmed by 4 bases and the J gene end by 5 bases; junction bases not matched to a gene: 9. The CDR3: CASSPTSGQGNNEQFF. The DNA for the CDR3 is TGCGCCAGCAGCCCGACTAGCGGGCAAGGAAACAATGAGCAGTTCTTC.

The CDR3 DNA is TGTGCCAGTAGGAGGCAGGGGGCCTTGAACACTGAAGCTTTCTTT. As protein: CASRRQGALNTEAFF. The chain has TRBV19 and TRBJ1-1; TRBD1 matches 8 bases. This CDR3 has 15 residues. Losses at the gene ends were 6 bases for V and 0 bases for J; bases not matched to a gene: 6. The germline gives CDR1 LNHDA, CDR2 SQIVND (reference sequence).

The gene calls are TRBV6-5 and TRBJ2-1, with 7 positions matching TRBD2. This CDR3 is 15 amino acids long. CDR1 is MNHEY and CDR2 is SVGAGI in the germline V gene. With V trimmed by 5 bases and J by 0 bases, 4 bases remained unmatched. The CDR3 loop is CASSRGGSSYNEQFF. CDR3 coding DNA: TGTGCCAGCAGTCGCGGGGGAAGCTCCTACAATGAGCAGTTCTTC.

This clone was detected only once. The rearrangement joins TRBV6-5 to TRBJ2-2; tentatively, D is TRBD1 (6 bases). Germline V gives CDR1 MNHEY, CDR2 SVGAGI. CDR3 length: 15 amino acids. The V and J ends lost 6 bases and 1 base respectively, with 12 bases between them. CDR3 bases: TGTGCCAGCAGCAGGGGAACCGGGAACACCGGGGAGCTGTTTTTT. This encodes CASSRGTGNTGELFF.

This clone was seen only a few times. CDR3 in DNA: TGTGCCAGCAGCTCCCGGGACAGGGGGACCAACACCTTC. It yields the protein CASSSRDRGTNTF. The rearrangement joins TRBV7-8 to TRBJ1-2, with TRBD1 matching 11 bases. Germline-derived CDR1 and CDR2 are SGHVS and FQNEAQ. The CDR3 has 13 amino acids. Trimming cost V 4 bases and J 12 bases; bases outside gene matches: 7.

The chain is built from TRBV11-3 and TRBJ1-2; 7 nucleotides line up with TRBD1. Germline V gene sequence: CDR1 SGHNT, CDR2 YENEEA. V shed 5 bases and J 7 bases; nucleotides not matched to a gene: 7. The CDR3 spans 13 residues. CDR3 DNA sequence: TGTGCCAGCAGCCTGGGACAGCGGGTTGGCTACACCTTC. The encoded protein is CASSLGQRVGYTF.

V gene TRBV5-6 combines with J gene TRBJ2-6, with 10 bases matching TRBD1. V dropped 2 bases and J dropped 1; count of bases not matched to a gene: 9. Per the germline V gene, CDR1 is SGHDT and CDR2 is YYEEEE. This CDR3 is 19 amino acids long. The CDR3 region has the DNA TGTGCCAGCAGCTTATTCCGCGACAGGGGGCGGTCTGGGGCCAACGTCCTGACTTTC. Its protein is CASSLFRDRGRSGANVLTF.

The chain combines TRBV2 with TRBJ1-4, with D possibly being TRBD1 (6 bases). The CDR3 runs to 14 residues. V was pared by 5 bases and J by 8 bases, with 15 bases between. Germline V CDR1 and CDR2: SNHLY, FYNNEI. The CDR3, as DNA: TGTGCCAGCAGTACAGGGATGGAGCGGGAAAAACTGTTTTTT. Translated: CASSTGMEREKLFF.

The chain recombines TRBV6-1 with TRBJ2-1, with TRBD1 matching over 11 bases. Germline CDR1 and CDR2: MNHNS and SASEGT. The ends lost 6 bases at V and 15 bases at J; junction bases unmatched: 4. The CDR3 sequence is 11 residues long. DNA for the CDR3: TGTGCCAGCAGAGCCGGGACAGGGGGGTTCTTC. It encodes CASRAGTGGFF.

This clone has a handful of counts. V gene TRBV29-1 combines with J gene TRBJ1-5, with a tentative D call TRBD1 (5 bases). Trimming took off 6 bases at V and 2 bases at J, with 14 bases between the two ends. This CDR3 has 14 residues. Germline V lookup: CDR1 SQVTM, CDR2 ANQGSEA. CDR3 amino acids: CSVVQGFGNQPQHF. CDR3 nucleotides: TGCAGCGTCGTCCAGGGCTTTGGCAATCAGCCCCAGCATTTT. Full variable domain (rest looked up from reference TRBV29-1 and TRBJ1-5): SAVISQKPSRDICQRGTSLTIQCQVDSQVTMMFWYRQQPGQSLTLIATANQGSEATYESGFVIDKFPISRPNLTFSTLTVSNMSPEDSSIYLCSVVQGFGNQPQHFGDGTRLSIL.

The gene calls are TRBV7-9 and TRBJ1-6, with 8 bases lining up with TRBD1. Germline V gene lookup returns CDR1 SEHNR and CDR2 FQNEAQ (reference sequence). The CDR3 sequence is 15 residues long. Trimming took 4 bases from V and 10 from J; bases not matched to a gene: 9. CDR3 loop: CASSYPGQAVSPLHF. The CDR3 DNA reads TGTGCCAGCAGCTACCCGGGACAGGCGGTATCACCCCTCCACTTT.

V is TRBV14 and J is TRBJ1-1; D remains unclear. V was pared by 2 bases and J by 3 bases, with 4 bases between. This CDR3 comprises 12 residues. Germline values: CDR1 SGHDN, CDR2 FVKESK. The CDR3: CASSQPYTEAFF. DNA of the CDR3: TGTGCCAGCAGCCAACCATACACTGAAGCTTTCTTT.

The chain couples TRBV10-1 to TRBJ2-2; D may be TRBD2 (5 bases). Trimming pared 2 bases from V and 0 bases from J, leaving 7 bases between. CDR1 is WNHNN, CDR2 SYGVQD, per germline (reference sequence). The CDR3 is made up of 15 amino acids. DNA of the CDR3: TGCGCCAGCAGTGAGGGAGCGGCGAACACCGGGGAGCTGTTTTTT. It yields the protein CASSEGAANTGELFF.

This rearrangement joins TRBV5-6 to TRBJ2-7, with D possibly TRBD1 on 7 matching bases. Trimming pared 3 bases from V and 3 bases from J, leaving 13 bases between. The length of the CDR3 is 14 residues. CDR1 and CDR2 from the germline V gene are SGHDT and YYEEEE. The chain's CDR3 is CASSYGGTDYEQYV. CDR3 nucleotide sequence: TGTGCCAGCAGCTACGGCGGGACAGACTACGAGCAGTACGTC.

This sequence joins TRBV10-2 and TRBJ1-1; no firm D call. This CDR3 contains 13 residues. Deletions cut 4 bases from V and 7 bases from J, with 13 bases between. Germline-derived CDR1 and CDR2 are WSHSY and SAAADI. The CDR3 is CASSGISRSEAFF. CDR3 DNA: TGCGCCAGCAGTGGGATTTCTCGGAGTGAAGCTTTCTTT.

The rearrangement links TRBV14 to TRBJ1-1; no reliable D call. The CDR3 is 14 amino acids. V shed 7 bases and J shed 1 base, with 13 bases lying between them. CDR1 and CDR2 (germline): SGHDN, FVKESK. CDR3 sequence reads: CASNQAGGNTEAFF. CDR3 DNA: TGTGCCAGCAACCAGGCGGGAGGGAACACTGAAGCTTTCTTT.

The genes are TRBV11-2 and TRBJ2-7, with D possibly TRBD2 on 6 matching bases. V was cut by 1 base and J by 2 bases, with 12 bases left in between. Looked up from germline, CDR1 is SGHAT and CDR2 is FQNNGV. CDR3 length: 15 residues. Here the CDR3 reads CASSLGLDPTYEQYF. As DNA, the CDR3 is TGTGCCAGCAGCTTAGGACTAGACCCAACCTACGAGCAGTACTTC.

V is TRBV7-2 and J is TRBJ2-7; 8 positions agree with TRBD2. CDR1 is SGHTA and CDR2 is FQGNSA in the germline V gene. The CDR3 length is 15 residues. With V trimmed by 5 bases and J by 9 bases, 15 bases remained unmatched. The CDR3 here is CASSTFSVSGDSQYF. The CDR3 coding sequence is TGTGCCAGCAGCACCTTTAGCGTTAGCGGGGACTCGCAGTACTTC.